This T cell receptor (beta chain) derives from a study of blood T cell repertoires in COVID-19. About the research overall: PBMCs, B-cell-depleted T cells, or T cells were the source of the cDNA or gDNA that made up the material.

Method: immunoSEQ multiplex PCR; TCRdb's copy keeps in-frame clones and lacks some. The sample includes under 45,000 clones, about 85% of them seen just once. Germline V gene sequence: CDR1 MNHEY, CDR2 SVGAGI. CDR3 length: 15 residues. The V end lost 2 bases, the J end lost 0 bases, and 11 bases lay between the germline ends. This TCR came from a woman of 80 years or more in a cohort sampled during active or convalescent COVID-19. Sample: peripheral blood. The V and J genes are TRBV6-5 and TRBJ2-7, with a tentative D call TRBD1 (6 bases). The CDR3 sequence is CASSYVQGSSYEQYF. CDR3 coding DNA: TGTGCCAGCAGTTACGTTCAGGGGAGCTCCTACGAGCAGTACTTC.